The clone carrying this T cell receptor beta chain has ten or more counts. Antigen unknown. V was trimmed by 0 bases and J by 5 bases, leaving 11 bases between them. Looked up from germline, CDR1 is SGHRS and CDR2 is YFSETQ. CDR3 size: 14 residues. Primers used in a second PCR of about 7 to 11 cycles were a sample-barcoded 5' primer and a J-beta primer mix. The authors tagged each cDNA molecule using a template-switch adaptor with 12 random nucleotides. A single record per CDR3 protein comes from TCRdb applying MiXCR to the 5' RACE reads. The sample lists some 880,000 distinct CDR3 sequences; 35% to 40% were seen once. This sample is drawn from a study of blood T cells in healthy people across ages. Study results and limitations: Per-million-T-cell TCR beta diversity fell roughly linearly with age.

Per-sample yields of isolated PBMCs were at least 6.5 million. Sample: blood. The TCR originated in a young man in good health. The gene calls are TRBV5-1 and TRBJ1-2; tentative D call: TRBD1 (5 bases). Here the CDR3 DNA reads TGCGCCAGCAGCTTGGAGGGGCCCCGATATGGCTACACCTTC. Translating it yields CASSLEGPRYGYTF. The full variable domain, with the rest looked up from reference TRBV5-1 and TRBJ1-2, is KAGVTQTPRYLIKTRGQQVTLSCSPISGHRSVSWYQQTPGQGLQFLFEYFSETQRNKGNFPGRFSGRQFSNSRSEMNVSTLELGDSALYLCASSLEGPRYGYTFGSGTRLTVV.